Shown below are 26 T cell receptor beta chains from a single sample sequenced in a study of blood T cell repertoires in COVID-19. Sequencing was performed with immunoSEQ multiplex PCR; in TCRdb, only in-frame clones are kept and a portion is missing. The table lists 35,000 to 45,000 clones, around 75% of them singletons. The sequenced sample was peripheral blood. All receptors derive from a man of 80 years or more with acute or convalescent COVID-19.

The chain recombines TRBV2 with TRBJ2-1; D remains unclear. Germline V lookup: CDR1 SNHLY, CDR2 FYNNEI. This CDR3 comprises 12 residues. V lost 4 bases and J 7 bases, leaving 8 bases between the germline ends. The CDR3, as DNA: TGTGCCAGCAGTGTAATGAGGAATGAGCAGTTCTTC. Its protein product is CASSVMRNEQFF.

This chain uses TRBV24-1 with TRBJ2-5; a possible D gene is TRBD2 (5 bases). This CDR3 is 15 amino acids long. The germline CDR1 and CDR2 sequences are KGHDR and SFDVKD. V lost 3 bases and J lost 4, with 14 bases in between. CDR3 DNA sequence: TGTGCCACCAGTGATGGGGTGGGCGAGGGAGAGACCCAGTACTTC. Translation gives CATSDGVGEGETQYF.

The V gene is TRBV7-9, the J gene TRBJ1-2, with 10 bases identical to TRBD1. The ends lost 5 bases at V and 6 bases at J; junction bases unmatched: 3. Germline lookup yields CDR1 SEHNR and CDR2 FQNEAQ (reference sequence). The CDR3 length is 13 residues. CDR3 sequence reads: CASSTGTGDGYTF. The DNA for the CDR3 is TGTGCCAGCAGCACAGGGACAGGGGATGGCTACACCTTC.

This CDR3 is CASSLRALGQGFTEAFF. The DNA of the CDR3 is TGCGCCAGCAGCTTGCGGGCTCTAGGACAGGGTTTTACTGAAGCTTTCTTT. The V call is TRBV5-1, the J call TRBJ1-1; 8 bases fit TRBD1. This CDR3 comprises 17 residues. Germline CDR1 is SGHRS and CDR2 is YFSETQ. Trimming cost V 1 base and J 5 bases; bases outside gene matches: 13.

The rearrangement links TRBV7-8 to TRBJ2-1; 11 positions match TRBD2. V lost 3 bases, J lost 7 bases, and 5 bases stayed unmatched. CDR1 is SGHVS, CDR2 FQNEAQ, per germline. The CDR3 runs to 15 residues. CDR3 loop: CASSLRLAGGNEQFF. For the CDR3, the DNA is TGTGCCAGCAGCTTGCGTCTAGCGGGAGGAAATGAGCAGTTCTTC.

As DNA, the CDR3 is TGTGCCAGCAGTCCGCGGACAGGGTCGAGGGAAAAACTGTTTTTT. It is translated as CASSPRTGSREKLFF. This chain uses TRBV2 with TRBJ1-4; 8 nucleotides align to TRBD1. Germline CDR1 and CDR2: SNHLY and FYNNEI. CDR3 length equals 15 residues. With 5 bases clipped from V and 8 bases from J, the junction kept 10 bases outside the gene matches. The full variable domain, completed using reference TRBV2 and TRBJ1-4, is EPEVTQTPSHQVTQMGQEVILRCVPISNHLYFYWYRQILGQKVEFLVSFYNNEISEKSEIFDDQFSVERPDGSNFTLKIRSTKLEDSAMYFCASSPRTGSREKLFFGSGTQLSVL.

The chain joins TRBV6-5 to TRBJ2-3; TRBD2 is a possible D gene (5 bases). This CDR3 comprises 13 residues. Germline CDR1 is MNHEY and CDR2 is SVGAGI. Trimming pared 0 bases from V and 8 bases from J, leaving 9 bases between. CDR3 loop: CASSYSNRGTQYF. The CDR3 bases are TGTGCCAGCAGTTACTCGAATCGGGGTACGCAGTATTTT.

The genes are TRBV7-8 and TRBJ2-2; 10 bases line up with TRBD2. Germline CDR1 and CDR2: SGHVS and FQNEAQ. V lost 6 bases to trimming and J lost 6 bases; unmatched junction nucleotides: 7. This CDR3 has 15 amino acids. The CDR3 loop reads CASREILAGAGELFF. CDR3 nucleotide sequence: TGTGCCAGCAGAGAAATCCTAGCGGGAGCCGGGGAGCTGTTTTTT.

This clone appeared a few times. The J gene is TRBJ2-7, the V gene TRBV5-1; 12 nucleotides agree with TRBD1. V lost 4 bases and J lost 7; bases outside the gene matches: 6. CDR1 and CDR2 (germline): SGHRS, YFSETQ. CDR3 length: 14 residues. CDR3 amino acids: CASSPGTGGWEQYF. CDR3 DNA: TGCGCCAGCAGCCCGGGGACAGGGGGCTGGGAGCAGTACTTC.

Only one count was recorded for this clone. This chain links TRBV7-2 with TRBJ2-5; D perhaps matches TRBD1 (6 bases). This CDR3 contains 13 residues. Per the germline V gene, CDR1 is SGHTA and CDR2 is FQGNSA. Trimming shortened V by 1 base and J by 4 bases, and 7 bases separated the two germline ends. The CDR3 is CASSLDRAETQYF. In DNA, the CDR3 is TGTGCCAGCAGCTTAGACAGGGCAGAGACCCAGTACTTC. Variable domain in full (rest from reference TRBV7-2 and TRBJ2-5): GAGVSQSPSNKVTEKGKDVELRCDPISGHTALYWYRQSLGQGLEFLIYFQGNSAPDKSGLPSDRFSAERTGGSVSTLTIQRTQQEDSAVYLCASSLDRAETQYFGPGTRLLVL.

The rearrangement uses TRBV5-1 and TRBJ2-3; D is possibly TRBD1 (5 bases). The CDR3 consists of 13 residues. V was clipped by 4 bases and J by 3 bases, with 9 bases between them. CDR1 SGHRS and CDR2 YFSETQ come from the germline V gene. For the CDR3, the DNA is TGCGCCAGCAGCAGGGGATCGACAGATACGCAGTATTTT. It specifies CASSRGSTDTQYF.

This chain uses TRBV11-3 with TRBJ2-7, with D maybe TRBD2 (5 bases). V lost 5 bases to trimming and J lost 0 bases, with 14 bases between them. This CDR3 spans 15 amino acids. Germline CDR1 and CDR2: SGHNT and YENEEA. Written as DNA, the CDR3 is TGTGCCAGCAGCCCATCGGGGTCTCTCTCCTACGAGCAGTACTTC. It encodes CASSPSGSLSYEQYF.

This chain uses TRBV20-1 with TRBJ1-4; D call uncertain. V was trimmed by 6 bases and J by 4 bases, leaving 3 bases between them. The CDR3 sequence is 10 residues long. Germline V gene sequence: CDR1 DFQATT, CDR2 SNEGSKA (reference sequence). Here the CDR3 reads CSAFNEKLFF. For the CDR3, the DNA is TGCAGTGCCTTTAATGAAAAACTGTTTTTT.

This clone was picked up a small number of times. The CDR3: CASSFQGSGYTF. The CDR3 DNA sequence: TGCGCCAGCAGCTTCCAGGGGTCTGGCTACACCTTC. V and J are TRBV5-1 and TRBJ1-2; weak D call: TRBD1 (6 bases). V gave up 2 bases and J gave up 7 bases, with 9 bases separating them. Per germline, CDR1 SGHRS and CDR2 YFSETQ. The CDR3 is made up of 12 amino acids. The entire variable domain, with the rest obtained from reference TRBV5-1 and TRBJ1-2, is as follows: KAGVTQTPRYLIKTRGQQVTLSCSPISGHRSVSWYQQTPGQGLQFLFEYFSETQRNKGNFPGRFSGRQFSNSRSEMNVSTLELGDSALYLCASSFQGSGYTFGSGTRLTVV.

The chain employs TRBV19 and TRBJ2-3; a possible D gene is TRBD1 (5 bases). The V and J ends lost 1 base and 5 bases respectively, with 16 bases between them. In germline, CDR1 is LNHDA, CDR2 SQIVND (reference sequence). There are 16 residues in the CDR3. The CDR3 DNA follows: TGTGCCAGTAGTATAGGTAGTCAAGGGGCAGGAGATACGCAGTATTTT. Residues: CASSIGSQGAGDTQYF.

The chain employs TRBV6-6 and TRBJ2-5; D call uncertain. The CDR3 loop spans 12 amino acids. CDR1 is MNHNY, CDR2 SVGAGI, per germline (reference sequence). V was clipped by 0 bases and J by 5 bases, with 4 bases between them. CDR3 nucleotides: TGTGCCAGCAGTTACTCCGGGGAGACCCAGTACTTC. As protein: CASSYSGETQYF.

The chain has TRBV7-3 and TRBJ2-3; 8 bases agree with TRBD2. Germline V gives CDR1 SGHTA, CDR2 FQGTGA. The V segment lost 1 base and the J segment 0 bases; nucleotides outside the gene matches: 0. The CDR3 is 15 amino acids. The CDR3 DNA sequence: TGTGCCAGCAGCTTAAGCGGGAGGAGCACAGATACGCAGTATTTT. Its protein is CASSLSGRSTDTQYF.

The rearrangement joins TRBV5-1 to TRBJ2-1; the D is unclear. Germline CDR1 reads SGHRS; CDR2 reads YFSETQ. Trimming removed 3 bases from V and 0 bases from J, with 13 bases in between. The CDR3 spans 16 residues. CDR3 DNA sequence: TGCGCCAGCAGCTCTCCTTTGCGGAGCTCCTACAATGAGCAGTTCTTC. It yields the protein CASSSPLRSSYNEQFF.

The chain recombines TRBV10-1 with TRBJ2-3, with a tentative D call TRBD2 (6 bases). Germline CDR1 WNHNN, CDR2 SYGVQD (reference sequence). There are 13 residues in the CDR3. V lost 0 bases and J lost 9, with 10 bases in between. CDR3 nucleotide sequence: TGCGCCAGCAGTGAGTCGGGTCGGGGGACGCAGTATTTT. Its translation is CASSESGRGTQYF.

This chain links TRBV28 with TRBJ1-5; 8 nucleotides align to TRBD1. The CDR3 has 14 amino acids. With 5 bases clipped from V and 4 bases from J, the junction kept 4 bases outside the gene matches. The germline CDR1 and CDR2 sequences are MDHEN and SYDVKM. CDR3 nucleotides: TGTGCCAGCAGTACAGGGGGTGGGAATCAGCCCCAGCATTTT. It specifies CASSTGGGNQPQHF.

This clone was seen only a few times. The rearrangement uses TRBV7-8 and TRBJ2-2; possible D gene TRBD2, 5 bases. Germline values: CDR1 SGHVS, CDR2 FQNEAQ. The CDR3 totals 16 residues. Trimming stripped 1 base from V and 3 bases from J, with 12 bases between. This CDR3 is CASSLVSGGDTGELFF. The CDR3 DNA reads as TGTGCCAGCAGCTTAGTGAGCGGAGGCGACACCGGGGAGCTGTTTTTT.

V usage is TRBV7-8 and J usage is TRBJ2-7; no firm D call. V dropped 5 bases and J dropped 1 base, with 9 bases sitting between them. CDR3 size: 13 residues. Germline CDR1 is SGHVS and CDR2 is FQNEAQ. DNA of the CDR3: TGTGCCAGCAGCCCGAGACTTTCCTACGAGCAGTACTTC. Its translation: CASSPRLSYEQYF.

This chain joins TRBV29-1 and TRBJ2-5; D might be TRBD1 (5 bases). The V and J ends lost 6 bases and 1 base respectively, with 12 bases between them. Germline loops: CDR1 SQVTM, CDR2 ANQGSEA. There are 13 residues in the CDR3. The CDR3 here is CSVQTDPQETQYF. DNA for the CDR3: TGCAGCGTCCAGACAGACCCCCAAGAGACCCAGTACTTC.

The chain employs TRBV7-2 and TRBJ2-5; D gene uncertain. Germline V gene lookup returns CDR1 SGHTA and CDR2 FQGNSA. The ends were cut back, 4 bases at V and 4 bases at J, with 13 bases in the middle. The length of the CDR3 is 14 residues. The CDR3 DNA reads as TGTGCCAGCAGCTCCCCGCCAGTTATAGAGACCCAGTACTTC. Translated, it gives CASSSPPVIETQYF.

V gene TRBV7-6 combines with J gene TRBJ2-7; tentative D call: TRBD1 (5 bases). The germline gives CDR1 SGHVS, CDR2 FNYEAQ. Trimming took off 1 base at V and 6 bases at J, with 16 bases between the two ends. The CDR3 contains 15 residues. CDR3 residues: CASSLEGQGFGEQYF. DNA of the CDR3: TGTGCCAGCAGCTTAGAGGGCCAGGGTTTCGGCGAGCAGTACTTC.

This chain joins TRBV28 and TRBJ2-5; 8 nucleotides match TRBD2. CDR3 length: 16 residues. The trim removed 2 bases at V and 2 bases at J, leaving 7 bases unmatched. Germline CDR1 MDHEN, CDR2 SYDVKM. CDR3 loop: CASSLRGGGMQETQYF. The CDR3 region has the DNA TGTGCCAGCAGTTTACGGGGGGGCGGGATGCAAGAGACCCAGTACTTC.